The 21 T cell receptor beta chains listed next were all sequenced from one sample in a study of human T cells and chemical hapten exposure. Time point defined: healthy volunteer bleed at 2 weeks. Extraction yielded total RNA from whole blood (unfractionated). Each CDR3 protein gets one entry after TCRdb re-called the RACE reads with MiXCR. The sample has roughly 46,000 distinct CDR3 sequences; 3.5% to 5% are singletons. The sequencing input was whole blood. These receptors came from a human donor in good health. Some clones in this sample may be carry-over from other donors' samples.

This clonotype appeared many times. This sequence joins TRBV27 and TRBJ2-1; possible D gene TRBD1, 7 bases. Germline CDR1 is MNHEY and CDR2 is SMNVEV (reference sequence). The CDR3 totals 14 residues. V dropped 6 bases and J dropped 8 bases, with 17 bases sitting between them. CDR3 region: CASSRQGGLYEQFF. The DNA of the CDR3 is TGTGCCAGCAGCCGACAGGGAGGTCTCTATGAGCAGTTCTTC.

This clonotype has a count of ten or more. This chain joins TRBV28 and TRBJ1-5, with D possibly being TRBD1 (5 bases). The V and J ends lost 3 bases and 2 bases respectively, with 11 bases between them. From germline, CDR1 is MDHEN and CDR2 SYDVKM. CDR3 length: 15 residues. For the CDR3, the DNA is TGTGCCAGCAGTTTTGAGGGGACGGGCAATCAGCCCCAGCATTTT. It yields the protein CASSFEGTGNQPQHF.

This clonotype was seen only a few times. In DNA form, the CDR3 reads TGTGCCAGCAGTCCGGGGACAGGGGTATCCTACGAGCAGTACTTC. This gives the protein CASSPGTGVSYEQYF. This chain links TRBV7-9 with TRBJ2-7, with 10 bases aligning to TRBD1. From germline, CDR1 is SEHNR and CDR2 FQNEAQ (reference sequence). With V trimmed by 6 bases and J by 1 base, 6 bases remained unmatched. The CDR3 totals 15 residues.

This clonotype was recorded a few times. The rearrangement uses TRBV24-1 and TRBJ2-1, with D possibly TRBD1 on 6 matching bases. There are 14 residues in the CDR3. Germline loops: CDR1 KGHDR, CDR2 SFDVKD. Trimming took off 3 bases at V and 4 bases at J, with 9 bases between the two ends. The DNA of the CDR3 is TGTGCCACCAGTGATGAGACAGGATACAATGAGCAGTTCTTC. Amino acid sequence: CATSDETGYNEQFF.

This clonotype was found a few times. The chain combines TRBV6-1 with TRBJ1-1, with 7 nucleotides matching TRBD1. The CDR3 runs 14 residues. V shed 8 bases and J 4 bases; nucleotides not matched to a gene: 10. Germline loops: CDR1 MNHNS, CDR2 SASEGT. This CDR3 is CASYPHRGFTEAFF. The DNA of the CDR3 is TGTGCCAGCTATCCTCACAGGGGATTCACTGAAGCTTTCTTT.

The table lists this clonotype with a few counts. V gene TRBV28 combines with J gene TRBJ2-2; 15 bases agree with TRBD2. Germline-derived CDR1 and CDR2 are MDHEN and SYDVKM. V lost 5 bases and J lost 8; bases outside the gene matches: 6. CDR3 length equals 16 residues. In DNA form, the CDR3 reads TGTGCCAGCAGTCGAGGACTAGCGGGAGGGTATGGGGAGCTGTTTTTT. This encodes CASSRGLAGGYGELFF.

This clonotype turned up a few times. The rearrangement uses TRBV12-3 or TRBV12-4 and TRBJ2-3; no reliable D call. CDR3 size: 15 residues. V dropped 5 bases and J dropped 6 bases, with 18 bases sitting between them. The CDR3 is CASSVTAKVVDTQYF. The CDR3 coding sequence is TGTGCCAGCAGTGTGACCGCGAAGGTGGTGGATACGCAGTATTTT.

There are many counts of this clonotype. CDR3 residues: CASSQTLLAGGQETQYF. The CDR3 DNA reads TGCGCCAGCAGCCAAACTTTACTAGCGGGAGGGCAAGAGACCCAGTACTTC. The chain recombines TRBV10-1 with TRBJ2-5; 13 nucleotides match TRBD2. Germline CDR1 and CDR2: WNHNN and SYGVQD (reference sequence). CDR3 length: 17 residues. Losses at the gene ends were 6 bases for V and 2 bases for J; bases not matched to a gene: 9.

This clonotype appeared many times. The J gene is TRBJ2-1, the V gene TRBV24-1, with 13 bases that match TRBD2. The germline CDR1 and CDR2 sequences are KGHDR and SFDVKD. The J segment lost 10 bases and the V segment lost 3 bases, leaving 8 bases of the junction unmatched. The CDR3 is 16 residues long. In nucleotides, the CDR3 is TGTGCCACCAGTGATGTAGGGACTAGCGGGAAGGAAGAGCAGTTCTTC. It is translated as CATSDVGTSGKEEQFF.

The table lists this clonotype with a few counts. This chain links TRBV7-3 with TRBJ1-1; possibly TRBD1 for D (5 bases). Germline assignment: CDR1 SGHTA and CDR2 FQGTGA. The V end lost 0 bases, the J end lost 1 base, and 15 bases lay between the germline ends. This CDR3 region has 17 residues. CDR3 DNA: TGTGCCAGCAGCTTAACGGGAGGAGGGGCGACGAACACTGAAGCTTTCTTT. This sequence encodes CASSLTGGGATNTEAFF.

A word on this clonotype: Since a much larger clone is just one base distant, this may be a read error. This chain uses TRBV5-1 with TRBJ2-3, with 8 nucleotides matching TRBD2. The CDR3 is 17 amino acids. Germline CDR1 reads SGHRS; CDR2 reads YFSETQ. The CDR3 DNA reads as TGCGCCAGCAGCTTGCAGACCAGCGGGGGATCGTCAGATACGAAGTATTTT. Amino acids: CASSLQTSGGSSDTKYF.

In its sample, this clonotype was seen many times. The rearrangement joins TRBV20-1 to TRBJ2-3; 11 positions agree with TRBD2. The CDR3 loop spans 17 amino acids. Germline V gives CDR1 DFQATT, CDR2 SNEGSKA (reference sequence). With 6 bases clipped from V and 1 base from J, the junction kept 12 bases outside the gene matches. CDR3 bases: TGCAGTGCAACTAGCGGGAGAGGGGTAGTCGGCACAGATACGCAGTATTTT. This codes for CSATSGRGVVGTDTQYF.

This clonotype has a count of ten or more. The V call is TRBV12-3 or TRBV12-4, the J call TRBJ1-5; D gene ambiguous. V was trimmed by 0 bases and J by 3 bases, leaving 9 bases between them. This CDR3 contains 15 residues. The CDR3 DNA reads TGTGCCAGCAGTTTAGCATCCAGTGACAATCAGCCCCAGCATTTT. It yields the protein CASSLASSDNQPQHF.

This clonotype was found many times. The rearrangement joins TRBV29-1 to TRBJ2-3, with TRBD2 matching 8 bases. J was trimmed by 8 bases and V by 1 base; bases with no gene match: 11. Germline lookup yields CDR1 SQVTM and CDR2 ANQGSEA. This CDR3 has 15 residues. Here the CDR3 reads CSVEGGRTVLGTQYF. The CDR3 coding sequence is TGCAGCGTTGAAGGCGGGAGGACCGTGCTGGGTACGCAGTATTTT.

This clonotype was counted ten times or more. The genes are TRBV29-1 and TRBJ2-3; 14 nucleotides align to TRBD2. This CDR3 has 17 residues. Germline lookup yields CDR1 SQVTM and CDR2 ANQGSEA. V lost 7 bases, J lost 4 bases, and 13 bases stayed unmatched. CDR3 bases: TGCAGCGCCCGAGGGGGACTAGCGGGAGTCTCAGCAGATACGCAGTATTTT. Its protein product is CSARGGLAGVSADTQYF.

This chain links TRBV27 with TRBJ2-7; TRBD2 is a possible D gene (5 bases). Germline assignment: CDR1 MNHEY and CDR2 SMNVEV (reference sequence). The CDR3 runs 12 residues. V was trimmed by 5 bases and J by 5 bases, leaving 10 bases between them. CDR3 in DNA: TGTGCCAGCAGTAAAACCGGGGACGAGCAGTACTTC. Translated: CASSKTGDEQYF.

This clonotype was counted ten times or more. V and J are TRBV27 and TRBJ2-1, with TRBD2 matching 7 bases. CDR3 size: 15 residues. From germline, CDR1 is MNHEY and CDR2 SMNVEV (reference sequence). V trimming: 1 base; J trimming: 3 bases; junction bases outside the gene matches: 3. Here the CDR3 reads CASSLLAGVYNEQFF. The CDR3 DNA reads as TGTGCCAGCAGTTTATTGGCGGGAGTCTACAATGAGCAGTTCTTC.

The sample holds a few counts of this clonotype. In nucleotides, the CDR3 is TGTGCCAGCTCCCCCTGGGGGGGGAAGGACACTGAAGCTTTCTTT. It translates to CASSPWGGKDTEAFF. The chain employs TRBV7-6 and TRBJ1-1, with D maybe TRBD1 (5 bases). V was pared by 8 bases and J by 3 bases, with 19 bases between. The CDR3 is 15 amino acids. Germline lookup yields CDR1 SGHVS and CDR2 FNYEAQ.

This clonotype appeared many times. The chain uses TRBV7-9 and TRBJ2-7, with TRBD1 matching over 8 bases. The CDR3 loop spans 14 amino acids. Germline V CDR1 and CDR2: SEHNR, FQNEAQ (reference sequence). V shed 10 bases, J shed 4 bases, and the junction held 12 bases outside the gene matches. CDR3 residues: CATSRQGSGYEQYF. CDR3 DNA sequence: TGTGCCACCTCTCGACAGGGGAGTGGGTACGAGCAGTACTTC.

The V and J genes are TRBV27 and TRBJ2-3; D is ambiguous. The CDR3 loop spans 13 amino acids. The ends were cut back, 6 bases at V and 2 bases at J, with 9 bases in the middle. Germline V gives CDR1 MNHEY, CDR2 SMNVEV (reference sequence). As DNA, the CDR3 is TGTGCCAGCAGGGACCATATCACAGATACGCAGTATTTT. Amino acids: CASRDHITDTQYF.

This clonotype showed up many times. The chain uses TRBV11-2 and TRBJ2-7, with 8 positions matching TRBD1. The J segment lost 7 bases and the V segment lost 5 bases, leaving 7 bases of the junction unmatched. The CDR3 runs to 13 residues. Looked up from germline, CDR1 is SGHAT and CDR2 is FQNNGV. CDR3 in DNA: TGTGCCAGCAGCACGGACAGGGCTGCGGAGCAGTACTTC. This translates into CASSTDRAAEQYF.